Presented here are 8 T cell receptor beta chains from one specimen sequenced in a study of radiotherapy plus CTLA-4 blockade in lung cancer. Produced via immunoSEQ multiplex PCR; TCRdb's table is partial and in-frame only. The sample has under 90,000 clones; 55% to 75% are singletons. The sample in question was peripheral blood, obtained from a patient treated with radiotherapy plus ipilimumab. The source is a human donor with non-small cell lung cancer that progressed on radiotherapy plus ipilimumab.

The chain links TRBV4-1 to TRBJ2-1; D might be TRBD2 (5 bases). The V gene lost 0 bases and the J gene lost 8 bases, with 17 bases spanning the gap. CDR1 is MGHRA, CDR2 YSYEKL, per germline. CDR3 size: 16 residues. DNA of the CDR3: TGCGCCAGCAGCCAAGATCGGGGTGTAATCGGCTATGAGCAGTTCTTC. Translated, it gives CASSQDRGVIGYEQFF.

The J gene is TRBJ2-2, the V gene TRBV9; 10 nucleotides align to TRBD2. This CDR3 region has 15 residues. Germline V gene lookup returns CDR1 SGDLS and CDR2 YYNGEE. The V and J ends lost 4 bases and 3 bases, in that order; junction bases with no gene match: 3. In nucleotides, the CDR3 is TGTGCCAGCAGCCCTAGCGGGAGCCACACCGGGGAGCTGTTTTTT. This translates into CASSPSGSHTGELFF.

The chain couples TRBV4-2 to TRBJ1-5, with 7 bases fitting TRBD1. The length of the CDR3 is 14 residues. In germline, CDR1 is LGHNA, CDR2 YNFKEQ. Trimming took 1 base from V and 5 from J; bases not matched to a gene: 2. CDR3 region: CASSQGQGHQPQHF. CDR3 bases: TGTGCCAGCAGCCAAGGACAGGGACATCAGCCCCAGCATTTT.

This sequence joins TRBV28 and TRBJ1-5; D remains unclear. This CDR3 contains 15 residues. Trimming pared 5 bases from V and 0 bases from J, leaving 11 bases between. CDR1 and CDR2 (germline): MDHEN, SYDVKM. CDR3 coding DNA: TGTGCCAGCAGTATGGTGGGGTTTAGCAATCAGCCCCAGCATTTT. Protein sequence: CASSMVGFSNQPQHF.

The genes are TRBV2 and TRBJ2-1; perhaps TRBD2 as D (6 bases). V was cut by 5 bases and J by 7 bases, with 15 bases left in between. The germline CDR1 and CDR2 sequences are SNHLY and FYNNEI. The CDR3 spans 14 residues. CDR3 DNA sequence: TGTGCCAGCAGTTACGGGACTCGGGGGAATGAGCAGTTCTTC. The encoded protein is CASSYGTRGNEQFF.

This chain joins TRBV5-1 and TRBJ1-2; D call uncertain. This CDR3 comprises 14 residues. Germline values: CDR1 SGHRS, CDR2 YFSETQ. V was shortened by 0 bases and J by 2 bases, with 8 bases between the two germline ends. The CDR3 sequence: CASSLGGENYGYTF. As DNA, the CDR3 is TGCGCCAGCAGCTTGGGTGGAGAAAACTATGGCTACACCTTC. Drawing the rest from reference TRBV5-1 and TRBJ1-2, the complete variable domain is KAGVTQTPRYLIKTRGQQVTLSCSPISGHRSVSWYQQTPGQGLQFLFEYFSETQRNKGNFPGRFSGRQFSNSRSEMNVSTLELGDSALYLCASSLGGENYGYTFGSGTRLTVV.

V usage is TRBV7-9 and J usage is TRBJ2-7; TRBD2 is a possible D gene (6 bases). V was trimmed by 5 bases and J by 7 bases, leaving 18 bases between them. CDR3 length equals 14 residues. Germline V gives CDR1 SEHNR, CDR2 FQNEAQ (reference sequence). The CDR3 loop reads CASSLDAGRREQYF. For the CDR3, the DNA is TGTGCCAGCAGCCTAGATGCAGGGAGGAGGGAGCAGTACTTC.

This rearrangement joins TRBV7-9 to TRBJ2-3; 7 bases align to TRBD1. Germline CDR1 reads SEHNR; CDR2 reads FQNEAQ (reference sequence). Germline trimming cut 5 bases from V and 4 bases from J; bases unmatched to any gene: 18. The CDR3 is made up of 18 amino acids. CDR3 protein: CASSPTYGQDQHADTQYF. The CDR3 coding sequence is TGTGCCAGCAGCCCTACCTACGGACAGGACCAGCACGCAGATACGCAGTATTTT. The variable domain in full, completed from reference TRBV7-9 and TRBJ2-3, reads DTGVSQNPRHKITKRGQNVTFRCDPISEHNRLYWYRQTLGQGPEFLTYFQNEAQLEKSRLLSDRFSAERPKGSFSTLEIQRTEQGDSAMYLCASSPTYGQDQHADTQYFGPGTRLTVL.